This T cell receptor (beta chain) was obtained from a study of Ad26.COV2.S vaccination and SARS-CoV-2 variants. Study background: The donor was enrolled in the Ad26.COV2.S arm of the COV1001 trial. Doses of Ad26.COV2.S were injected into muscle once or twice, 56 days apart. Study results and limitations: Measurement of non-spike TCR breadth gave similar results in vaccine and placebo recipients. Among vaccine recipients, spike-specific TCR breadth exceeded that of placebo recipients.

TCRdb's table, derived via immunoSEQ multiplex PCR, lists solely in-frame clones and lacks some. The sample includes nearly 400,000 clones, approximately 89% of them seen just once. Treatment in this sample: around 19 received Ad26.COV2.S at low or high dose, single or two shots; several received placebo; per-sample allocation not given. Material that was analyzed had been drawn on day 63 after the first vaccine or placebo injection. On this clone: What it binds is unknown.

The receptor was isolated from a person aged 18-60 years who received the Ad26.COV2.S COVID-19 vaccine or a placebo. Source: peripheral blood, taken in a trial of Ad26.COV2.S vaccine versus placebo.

CDR3 sequence reads: CASSATTSGNEQFF. For the CDR3, the DNA is TGTGCCAGCAGTGCCACAACTAGTGGCAATGAGCAGTTCTTC. The chain couples TRBV2 to TRBJ2-1; D may be TRBD2 (5 bases). The CDR3 is 14 amino acids. V lost 4 bases and J lost 6, with 13 bases in between. Per germline, CDR1 SNHLY and CDR2 FYNNEI.